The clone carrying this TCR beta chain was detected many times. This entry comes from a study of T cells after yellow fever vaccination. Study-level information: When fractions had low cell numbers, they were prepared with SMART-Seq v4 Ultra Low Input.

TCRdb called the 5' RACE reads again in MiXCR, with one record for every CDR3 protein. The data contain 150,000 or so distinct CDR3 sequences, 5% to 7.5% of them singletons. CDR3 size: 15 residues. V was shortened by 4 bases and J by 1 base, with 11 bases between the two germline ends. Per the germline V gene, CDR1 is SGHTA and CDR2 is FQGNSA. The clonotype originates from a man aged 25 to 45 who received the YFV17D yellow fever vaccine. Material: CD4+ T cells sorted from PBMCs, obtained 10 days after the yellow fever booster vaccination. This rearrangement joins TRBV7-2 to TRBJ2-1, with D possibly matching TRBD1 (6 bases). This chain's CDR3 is CASSSQGQSYNEQFF. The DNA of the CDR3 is TGTGCCAGCAGCTCCCAGGGACAATCCTACAATGAGCAGTTCTTC.